The clone carrying this TCR beta chain has only a few counts. Original methodology: Reference gene primer amplification gave nucleated cell count estimates. Sequenced by immunoSEQ multiplex PCR; TCRdb stores in-frame clones only, minus some. For V, J and clone size, that table is used; D and trimming come from the DNA. Of 200,000 to 250,000 clones in the sample, approximately 86% were seen once. The entry originates in a study of blood T cell repertoires in COVID-19. Study information: From the United States, Italy and Spain came samples of acute and convalescent COVID-19. In each case, the material was cDNA or gDNA derived from T cells, B-cell-depleted T cells, or PBMCs.

Sequencing input: peripheral blood. The TCR originated in a woman in her 30s who had recovered from COVID-19.

CDR3 in DNA: TGTGCCAGTAGTATACTCTTGGGGGCCGGGACTGAAGCTTTCTTT. Translated: CASSILLGAGTEAFF. The rearrangement uses TRBV19 and TRBJ1-1; D may be TRBD1 (6 bases). V was cut by 2 bases and J by 5 bases, with 15 bases left in between. CDR1 and CDR2 from the germline V gene are LNHDA and SQIVND (reference sequence). The CDR3 totals 15 residues.